The sequence of this T cell receptor (beta chain) was determined in a study of blood T cells in healthy people across ages. Using a J-beta primer mix together with a sample-barcoded 5' primer, a second PCR was run for 7 to 11 cycles. TCRdb re-analysed the 5' RACE reads in MiXCR, keeping a single row per CDR3 protein. The table has about 750,000 distinct CDR3 sequences, less than 70% seen once; the top ten hold around 41%. The V end was cut by 2 bases, the J end by 0 bases, with 8 bases between. This CDR3 has 15 amino acids. CDR1 and CDR2 from the germline V gene are KGHDR and SFDVKD. The TCR sequence derives from a man aged 80 or over in good health. The gene calls are TRBV24-1 and TRBJ2-3, with D perhaps matching TRBD1 (6 bases). Sequencing input: blood. The CDR3 nucleotides are TGTGCCACCAGTGATTCAGGGGAGAGCACAGATACGCAGTATTTT. This encodes CATSDSGESTDTQYF.